A selection of T cell receptor beta chains follows, all from one sample in a study of immune characteristics of hereditary and idiopathic chronic pancreatitis. This table comes from immunoSEQ multiplex PCR, and its TCRdb copy is limited to in-frame clones, with some not included. The table records about 14,000 clones, less than 75% of them present only once. What was sequenced was pancreas tissue with hereditary chronic pancreatitis. These TCRs come from a human donor with chronic pancreatitis. CDR3s include the opening cysteine and the closing phenylalanine or tryptophan. The order of the fields is clone size, CDR3 length, V gene, CDR3 protein. Clone size is stated in some rows and not others, as once, few, many or a class when expanded.

.,14,TRBV28,CASSLGPGPGVQFF
.,15,TRBV28,CASSLLQGNNSPLHF
.,15,TRBV5-1,CASSERASSYNEQFF
large,16,TRBV30,CAWRPYPGNVDQPQHF
.,14,TRBV5-5,CASSIGTSGYEQYF
.,11,TRBV21-1,CASSKEGEAFF
.,15,TRBV9,CASSESSSGNQPQHF
.,14,TRBV29-1,CSVAGTSGRNEQFF
.,15,TRBV27,CASSPWGLGGNTIYF
.,15,TRBV27,CASSFLGLATDTQYF
.,14,TRBV6-5,CASSPGQGNSPLHF
.,15,TRBV24-1,CATSRGQGGTGELFF
.,13,TRBV6-1,CASEGAGANVLTF
.,15,TRBV4-2,CASSQVYENTGELFF
.,13,TRBV28,CASRTGGYSGYTF
.,13,TRBV10-3,CAISELREGEQYF
.,15,TRBV3-1/TRBV3-2,CASSQAWGAGETQYF
few,12,TRBV7-9,CASSLVGETQYF
.,15,TRBV19,CASSGGGGRNYEQYF
once,14,TRBV6-5,CASNPGLLNTEAFF
.,23,TRBV7-8,CASSPGGLTTLPVSLDSLHEQYF
.,16,TRBV2,CASSEAAGYSNQPQHF
.,10,TRBV2,CASSWTAYTF
.,17,TRBV7-9,CASSAPGRGQDTGELFF